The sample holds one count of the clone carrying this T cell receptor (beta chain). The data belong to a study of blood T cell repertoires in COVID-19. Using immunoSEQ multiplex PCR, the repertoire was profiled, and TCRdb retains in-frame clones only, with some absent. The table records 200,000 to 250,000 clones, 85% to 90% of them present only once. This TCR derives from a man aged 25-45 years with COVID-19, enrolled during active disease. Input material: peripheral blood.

CDR3 nucleotides: TGTGCCACCAGTGACGAGGGAGGAGGGTACACTGAAGCTTTCTTT. Protein: CATSDEGGGYTEAFF. V usage is TRBV24-1 and J usage is TRBJ1-1; D ambiguous. There are 15 residues in the CDR3. Germline-derived CDR1 and CDR2 are KGHDR and SFDVKD. Trimming took 4 bases from V and 3 from J, leaving 14 bases between them.